This TCR beta chain was sequenced during a study of control samples from healthy donors and cancer patients. Clones were sequenced by immunoSEQ multiplex PCR, and TCRdb holds only the in-frame ones, with some missing. The sample shows roughly 90,000 clones, approximately 95% of them seen only once. CDR1 and CDR2 from the germline V gene are SGHKS and YYEKEE (reference sequence). The V and J ends lost 4 bases and 8 bases, in that order; junction bases with no gene match: 9. The CDR3 loop spans 15 amino acids. The sample was blood. This chain joins TRBV5-5 and TRBJ1-6; TRBD1 matches at 7 bases. The source is a young woman in good health. As DNA, the CDR3 is TGTGCCAGCAGCACCGGGGACAGAAGTTATTCACCCCTCCACTTT. This sequence encodes CASSTGDRSYSPLHF.